The 20 T cell receptor beta chains below all came from one sample that was sequenced in a study of OX40 agonist ivuxolimab in advanced cancers. The table came from immunoSEQ multiplex PCR; TCRdb's copy has only in-frame clones and leaves some out. The sample consists of approximately 47,000 clones, approximately 90% of them appearing once. This specimen consisted of CD4+ or CD8+ T cells sorted from blood, obtained in a trial of the OX40 agonist ivuxolimab. The receptor source for this set is an adult with an advanced solid tumor such as melanoma, head and neck, liver or kidney cancer.

V gene TRBV7-6 combines with J gene TRBJ2-2; 8 bases are a match to TRBD1. With V trimmed by 4 bases and J by 3 bases, 13 bases remained unmatched. CDR1 and CDR2 from the germline V gene are SGHVS and FNYEAQ. This CDR3 comprises 18 residues. CDR3 DNA: TGTGCCAGCAGCTCTCTGGGTGGGGGACAGGCTCACACCGGGGAGCTGTTTTTT. This translates into CASSSLGGGQAHTGELFF.

The chain joins TRBV6-1 to TRBJ2-3, with D perhaps matching TRBD1 (6 bases). The CDR3 contains 12 residues. CDR1 MNHNS and CDR2 SASEGT come from the germline V gene. V lost 11 bases and J lost 2, with 11 bases in between. The DNA of the CDR3 is TGTGCCGTACAGGGTGACACAGATACGCAGTATTTT. This gives the protein CAVQGDTDTQYF.

The chain couples TRBV6-4 to TRBJ2-2, with 9 bases that match TRBD2. The germline CDR1 and CDR2 sequences are MRHNA and SNTAGT. This CDR3 region has 17 residues. With V trimmed by 6 bases and J by 2 bases, 10 bases remained unmatched. CDR3: CASRNRRLAANTGELFF. CDR3 DNA sequence: TGTGCCAGCAGGAACCGCCGACTAGCGGCAAACACCGGGGAGCTGTTTTTT.

The chain uses TRBV27 and TRBJ2-2; the D gene is possibly TRBD1 (7 bases). Trimming took off 1 base at V and 4 bases at J, with 13 bases between the two ends. This CDR3 has 16 amino acids. The germline V gene has CDR1 MNHEY and CDR2 SMNVEV (reference sequence). The CDR3 is CASSLFPGGSTGELFF. The DNA for the CDR3 is TGTGCCAGCAGTTTATTTCCAGGGGGGAGCACCGGGGAGCTGTTTTTT.

V is TRBV7-9 and J is TRBJ2-1; 14 bases match TRBD2. The ends lost 4 bases at V and 7 bases at J; junction bases unmatched: 6. CDR3 length: 16 amino acids. Germline V gene data show CDR1 as SEHNR and CDR2 as FQNEAQ (reference sequence). The CDR3 loop reads CASSSSGLAGVNEQFF. CDR3 sequence (DNA): TGTGCCAGCAGCTCCTCGGGACTAGCGGGAGTTAATGAGCAGTTCTTC.

The chain couples TRBV23-1 to TRBJ2-5, with D possibly matching TRBD2 (6 bases). TRBV23-1 is an open reading frame, and its role is uncertain. The CDR3 has 16 amino acids. Trimming stripped 6 bases from V and 3 bases from J, with 20 bases between. CDR3 protein: CASSPPVGGLEETQYF. The CDR3 DNA is TGCGCCAGCAGCCCCCCGGTTGGAGGGTTGGAAGAGACCCAGTACTTC.

CDR3: CASSYSGGETQYF. CDR3 coding DNA: TGTGCCAGCAGTTACTCGGGCGGTGAGACCCAGTACTTC. This chain links TRBV6-5 with TRBJ2-5; D gene unclear. The germline gives CDR1 MNHEY, CDR2 SVGAGI. V lost 0 bases to trimming and J lost 5 bases, with 7 bases between them. The CDR3 loop spans 13 amino acids.

The chain combines TRBV2 with TRBJ2-7, with TRBD2 matching 9 bases. Germline V gene lookup returns CDR1 SNHLY and CDR2 FYNNEI. This CDR3 is built from 15 residues. Losses at the gene ends were 3 bases for V and 5 bases for J; bases not matched to a gene: 8. This CDR3 reads CASSEVTSGLDEQYF. CDR3 nucleotide sequence: TGTGCCAGCAGTGAGGTCACTAGCGGGCTGGACGAGCAGTACTTC. The complete variable domain, with remaining parts taken from reference TRBV2 and TRBJ2-7, reads EPEVTQTPSHQVTQMGQEVILRCVPISNHLYFYWYRQILGQKVEFLVSFYNNEISEKSEIFDDQFSVERPDGSNFTLKIRSTKLEDSAMYFCASSEVTSGLDEQYFGPGTRLTVT.

This chain links TRBV6-6 with TRBJ2-3, with 10 bases that match TRBD2. J was trimmed by 3 bases and V by 2 bases; bases with no gene match: 5. The CDR3 extends over 16 amino acids. The germline V gene encodes CDR1 MNHNY and CDR2 SVGAGI (reference sequence). CDR3 DNA: TGTGCCAGCAGTTACACAATACTAGCGGGGACAGATACGCAGTATTTT. Protein: CASSYTILAGTDTQYF.

V is TRBV7-9 and J is TRBJ2-7; D is possibly TRBD1 (5 bases). V was cut by 1 base and J by 5 bases, with 12 bases left in between. Germline V gene data show CDR1 as SEHNR and CDR2 as FQNEAQ (reference sequence). This CDR3 has 14 amino acids. The CDR3 DNA follows: TGTGCCAGCAGCTTAGAACAGGCGGTCCACGAGCAGTACTTC. It specifies CASSLEQAVHEQYF.

The CDR3 DNA reads TGTGCCAGTAGTATTTCATCCGCCGGGGAGCTGTTTTTT. This encodes CASSISSAGELFF. The chain carries TRBV19 and TRBJ2-2; D call uncertain. CDR1 LNHDA and CDR2 SQIVND come from the germline V gene (reference sequence). This CDR3 is 13 amino acids long. Trimming removed 3 bases from V and 6 bases from J, with 8 bases in between.

The chain recombines TRBV29-1 with TRBJ2-7, with D tentatively TRBD2 (7 bases). The V and J ends lost 5 bases and 0 bases respectively, with 23 bases between them. The CDR3 runs 17 residues. Germline V lookup: CDR1 SQVTM, CDR2 ANQGSEA. The CDR3 DNA reads TGCAGCGTTCCCGGGGGGCCGGACCAGGGGAGCTCCTACGAGCAGTACTTC. Translating it yields CSVPGGPDQGSSYEQYF.

V and J are TRBV9 and TRBJ2-5, with D possibly being TRBD1 (5 bases). Germline V gene lookup returns CDR1 SGDLS and CDR2 YYNGEE. CDR3 length equals 15 residues. Trimming cost V 3 bases and J 0 bases, with 12 bases left between them. The CDR3 nucleotides are TGTGCCAGCAGCGCCAGGGCGATGAACCAAGAGACCCAGTACTTC. Its protein product is CASSARAMNQETQYF.

This chain joins TRBV5-1 and TRBJ2-7; unclear D gene. V lost 0 bases and J lost 0, with 7 bases in between. Germline V gene lookup returns CDR1 SGHRS and CDR2 YFSETQ. The CDR3 runs to 14 residues. The CDR3 bases are TGCGCCAGCAGCTTGGTGGCCAGCTCCTACGAGCAGTACTTC. This translates into CASSLVASSYEQYF.

The V call is TRBV7-9, the J call TRBJ2-3; 7 bases line up with TRBD2. Germline V CDR1 and CDR2: SEHNR, FQNEAQ (reference sequence). The V gene end was trimmed by 5 bases and the J gene end by 3 bases; junction bases not matched to a gene: 11. The CDR3 is made up of 16 amino acids. The CDR3 coding sequence is TGTGCCAGCAGCCCCGAGGGCGGGGAGGGGACAGATACGCAGTATTTT. This sequence encodes CASSPEGGEGTDTQYF.

CDR3 nucleotides: TGTGCCAGCAGCCCCGGGACTAGCTCCTACGAGCAGTACTTC. It is translated as CASSPGTSSYEQYF. The chain uses TRBV6-5 and TRBJ2-7, with 8 bases that match TRBD2. The CDR3 sequence is 14 residues long. V was pared by 6 bases and J by 0 bases, with 4 bases of the junction left unmatched. Germline V CDR1 and CDR2: MNHEY, SVGAGI.

The sample holds one count of this clone. The J gene is TRBJ2-7, the V gene TRBV7-6; D might be TRBD1 (5 bases). Trimming removed 0 bases at V and 0 bases at J, with 6 bases between. From germline, CDR1 is SGHVS and CDR2 FNYEAQ. This CDR3 is 14 amino acids long. CDR3 nucleotide sequence: TGTGCCAGCAGCTTAGCGACAGACTCCTACGAGCAGTACTTC. Translated, it gives CASSLATDSYEQYF.

This chain connects TRBV29-1 to TRBJ1-5; D is uncertain. Germline CDR1 is SQVTM and CDR2 is ANQGSEA. The CDR3 loop spans 12 amino acids. Trimming cost V 3 bases and J 2 bases, with 5 bases left between them. Written as DNA, the CDR3 is TGCAGCGTTGAGGCGGGCAATCAGCCCCAGCATTTT. Translating gives CSVEAGNQPQHF.

CDR3 in amino acids: CASSLAQGAGYTEAFF. CDR3 nucleotides: TGTGCCAGCAGCTTGGCCCAGGGGGCAGGGTATACTGAAGCTTTCTTT. The chain carries TRBV5-6 and TRBJ1-1, with TRBD1 matching 8 bases. Trimming cost V 0 bases and J 5 bases; bases outside gene matches: 9. Germline-derived CDR1 and CDR2 are SGHDT and YYEEEE. This CDR3 contains 16 residues. Combining the CDR3 with reference TRBV5-6 and TRBJ1-1 gives the whole variable domain DAGVTQSPTHLIKTRGQQVTLRCSPKSGHDTVSWYQQALGQGPQFIFQYYEEEERQRGNFPDRFSGHQFPNYSSELNVNALLLGDSALYLCASSLAQGAGYTEAFFGQGTRLTVV.

V gene TRBV30 combines with J gene TRBJ2-7; 9 positions agree with TRBD1. V lost 2 bases, J lost 3 bases, and 8 bases stayed unmatched. This CDR3 contains 15 residues. The germline V gene encodes CDR1 GTSNPN and CDR2 SVGIG (reference sequence). The CDR3 DNA reads as TGTGCCTGGAGTTCTCCGGGACAGGGAATCTACGAGCAGTACTTC. This sequence encodes CAWSSPGQGIYEQYF. The entire variable domain, with the rest obtained from reference TRBV30 and TRBJ2-7, is as follows: SQTIHQWPATLVQPVGSPLSLECTVEGTSNPNLYWYRQAAGRGLQLLFYSVGIGQISSEVPQNLSASRPQDRQFILSSKKLLLSDSGFYLCAWSSPGQGIYEQYFGPGTRLTVT.